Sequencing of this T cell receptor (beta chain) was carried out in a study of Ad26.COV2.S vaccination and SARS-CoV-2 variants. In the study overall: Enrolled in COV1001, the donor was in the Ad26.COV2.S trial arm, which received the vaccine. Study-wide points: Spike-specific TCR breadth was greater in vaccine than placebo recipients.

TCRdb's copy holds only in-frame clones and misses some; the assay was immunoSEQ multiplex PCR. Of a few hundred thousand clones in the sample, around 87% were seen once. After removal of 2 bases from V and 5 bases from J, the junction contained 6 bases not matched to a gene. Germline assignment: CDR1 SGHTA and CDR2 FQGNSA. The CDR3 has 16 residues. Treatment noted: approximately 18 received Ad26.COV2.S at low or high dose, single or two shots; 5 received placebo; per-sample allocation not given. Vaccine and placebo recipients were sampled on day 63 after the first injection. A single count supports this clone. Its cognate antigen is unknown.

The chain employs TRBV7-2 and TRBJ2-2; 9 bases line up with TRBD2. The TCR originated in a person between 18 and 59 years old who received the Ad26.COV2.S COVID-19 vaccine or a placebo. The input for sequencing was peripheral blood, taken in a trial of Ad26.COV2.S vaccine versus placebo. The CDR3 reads CASSLNPAGGTGELFF. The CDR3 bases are TGTGCCAGCAGCTTAAATCCAGCGGGAGGAACCGGGGAGCTGTTTTTT.